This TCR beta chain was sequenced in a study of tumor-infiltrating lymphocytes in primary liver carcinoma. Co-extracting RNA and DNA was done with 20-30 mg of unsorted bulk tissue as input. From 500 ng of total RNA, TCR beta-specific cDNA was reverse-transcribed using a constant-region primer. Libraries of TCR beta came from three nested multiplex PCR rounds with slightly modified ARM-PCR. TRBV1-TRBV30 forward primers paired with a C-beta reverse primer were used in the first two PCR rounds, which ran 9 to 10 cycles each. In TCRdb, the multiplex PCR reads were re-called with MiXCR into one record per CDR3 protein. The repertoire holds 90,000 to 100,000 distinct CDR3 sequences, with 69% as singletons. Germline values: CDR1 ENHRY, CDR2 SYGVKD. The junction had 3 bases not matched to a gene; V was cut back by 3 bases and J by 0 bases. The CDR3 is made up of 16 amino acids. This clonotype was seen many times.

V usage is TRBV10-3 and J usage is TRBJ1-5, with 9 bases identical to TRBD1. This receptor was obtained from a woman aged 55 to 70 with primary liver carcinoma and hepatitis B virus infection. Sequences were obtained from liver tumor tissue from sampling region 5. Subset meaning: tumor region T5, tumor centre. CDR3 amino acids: CAISDRQGVSNQPQHF. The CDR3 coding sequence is TGTGCCATCAGTGACAGACAGGGGGTTAGCAATCAGCCCCAGCATTTT.